This T cell receptor beta chain was profiled in a study of sequential checkpoint blockade in melanoma. Study in general: Arm A got nivolumab then ipilimumab; arm B the reverse, 1:1.

Noted treatment: randomized to nivolumab then ipilimumab (arm A) or the reverse (arm B). None of the patients previously received DNA-damaging chemotherapy. Live CD3+CD8+ CD19− CD56− cells were sorted from PBMCs. Here immunoSEQ multiplex PCR was the method, and the copy in TCRdb shows in-frame clones only, minus some. In the table there are 30,000 to 40,000 clones, roughly 88% of which are singletons. Trimming removed 0 bases at V and 5 bases at J, with 11 bases between. Germline V gives CDR1 SGDLS, CDR2 YYNGEE. The CDR3 totals 14 residues. The sequence was obtained from a human donor with melanoma. Sequencing used CD8+ T cells sorted from blood (inferred from file names), obtained from a patient given nivolumab and ipilimumab in sequence. The V gene is TRBV9, the J gene TRBJ2-5, with a tentative D call TRBD2 (6 bases). CDR3 loop: CASSVGGEEETQYF. CDR3 sequence (DNA): TGTGCCAGCAGCGTAGGAGGGGAGGAGGAGACCCAGTACTTC.